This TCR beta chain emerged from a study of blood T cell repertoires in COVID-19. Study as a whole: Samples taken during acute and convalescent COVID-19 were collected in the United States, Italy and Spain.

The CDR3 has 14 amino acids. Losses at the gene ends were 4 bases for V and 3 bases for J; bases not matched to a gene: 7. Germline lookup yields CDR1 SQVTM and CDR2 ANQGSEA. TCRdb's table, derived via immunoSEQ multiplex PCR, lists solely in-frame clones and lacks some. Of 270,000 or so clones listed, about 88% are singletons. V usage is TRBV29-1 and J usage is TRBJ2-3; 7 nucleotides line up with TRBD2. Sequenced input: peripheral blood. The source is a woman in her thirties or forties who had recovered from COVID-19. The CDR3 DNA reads TGCAGCGTTGGCGAGCGGGGCGGGACAGATACGCAGTATTTT. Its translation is CSVGERGGTDTQYF.